The entry below gives a single TCR beta chain sequence along with its context. Generated by immunoSEQ multiplex PCR, the TCRdb table keeps only in-frame clones and is missing some. The table records roughly 50,000 clones, more than 80% of them present only once. This record belongs to a study of PD-L1 blockade in urothelial cancer. On the study more broadly: Investigators checked blood 3 weeks (second dose) and 6 weeks after treatment start. Specimens of blood held a median count of roughly 150,000 T cells.

Sample time point: peripheral blood 6 weeks after treatment start. Diagnoses among patients were locally advanced or metastatic urothelial carcinoma. The CDR3 covers 13 residues. V lost 4 bases, J lost 7 bases, and 13 bases lay in between. Germline V gene lookup returns CDR1 SGHDN and CDR2 FVKESK. Specimen: PBMCs, collected around atezolizumab (anti-PD-L1) treatment. V is TRBV14 and J is TRBJ1-1; D possibly corresponds to TRBD1 (5 bases). This clonotype originated in a man aged 65-85 years with urothelial cancer. The CDR3 here is CASSRRVYGEAFF. CDR3 nucleotide sequence: TGTGCCAGCAGCCGCAGGGTCTACGGTGAAGCTTTCTTT.